This T cell receptor (beta chain) was captured by sequencing in a study of cytomegalovirus exposure and HLA in healthy donors. Study at large: HLA-typed donors were the source of about 81 million unique TCRs held in an early data release. Under 85% of more than 300 genotyped donors fell in the Caucasian-associated ancestry cluster.

Primers: 60 Vbeta forward and 13 Jbeta reverse. The table came from immunoSEQ multiplex PCR; TCRdb's copy has only in-frame clones and leaves some out. In the table there are around 150,000 clones, just under 80% of which are singletons. The germline gives CDR1 SSHAT, CDR2 FNYEAQ (reference sequence). The CDR3 spans 14 residues. Points from the study as a whole: Equally common other TCR beta chains were less clonally expanded than HLA-associated ones, a later analysis found.

This clone came up once. What it binds is unknown. A junction boundary mismatches the germline segment, possibly from a read error. The sequence was collected from a male donor in good health and CMV-seronegative. The rearrangement links TRBV7-7 to TRBJ2-5; D perhaps matches TRBD2 (5 bases). The specimen sequenced was PBMCs. CDR3 in DNA: TGTGCTAGCAGCCCCCCGGGGTCAGAAGAGACCCAGTACTTC. Protein: CASSPPGSEETQYF.